This is a list of T cell receptor beta chains from one sample in a study of blood T cell repertoires in COVID-19. Sequenced by immunoSEQ multiplex PCR; TCRdb stores in-frame clones only, minus some. The table lists around 380,000 clones, 80% to 90% of them singletons, with 1.3% in the top ten. The sequenced material came from PBMCs or T cells enriched from blood (not recorded which). These receptors were taken from a man in his thirties or forties who had recovered from COVID-19. Each CDR3 is given with its conserved first and last residue. D genes are given only for firm matches. Size tells how often a clone was seen (once, few, many) or the class of an expanded clone, and some rows leave it out.

d_call,j_call,clone_size,v_call,cdr3_aa,cdr3_nt
.,TRBJ1-2,few,TRBV3-1/TRBV3-2,CASSQDRDYYGYTF,TGTGCCAGCAGCCAAGACAGGGATTACTATGGCTACACCTTC
.,TRBJ1-1,once,TRBV12-3/TRBV12-4,CASAKGGGQAFF,TGTGCCAGCGCGAAGGGGGGGGGACAAGCTTTCTTT
.,TRBJ1-2,few,TRBV7-2,CASSLTWRVFNYGYTF,TGTGCCAGCAGCTTAACGTGGCGGGTCTTTAACTATGGCTACACCTTC
.,TRBJ1-1,.,TRBV5-1,CASSLVFRAPKNTEAFF,TGCGCCAGCAGCTTGGTATTCAGGGCACCAAAGAACACTGAAGCTTTCTTT
TRBD1,TRBJ1-6,.,TRBV3-1/TRBV3-2,CASSPGQAANSPLHF,TGTGCCAGCAGCCCCGGACAGGCCGCGAATTCACCCCTCCACTTT
TRBD1,TRBJ2-1,.,TRBV5-1,CASSYPDRVNEQFF,TGCGCCAGCAGCTACCCCGACAGGGTCAATGAGCAGTTCTTC
.,TRBJ2-5,once,TRBV4-1,CASSQEAEETQYF,TGCGCCAGCAGCCAAGAGGCCGAAGAGACCCAGTACTTC
.,TRBJ1-2,.,TRBV7-9,CASSGNSGIYGYTF,TGTGCCAGCAGCGGCAACTCGGGGATTTATGGCTACACCTTC
TRBD1,TRBJ2-7,.,TRBV9,CASSVGAGGYEQYF,TGTGCCAGCAGCGTAGGGGCAGGGGGCTACGAGCAGTACTTC
TRBD2,TRBJ2-1,.,TRBV30,CAWGLAGGYNEQFF,TGTGCCTGGGGACTAGCGGGGGGTTACAATGAGCAGTTCTTC
.,TRBJ1-2,.,TRBV18,CASSPPGTSANYGYTF,TGTGCCAGCTCACCACCGGGGACTTCCGCTAACTATGGCTACACCTTC
.,TRBJ1-5,.,TRBV6-1,CASSEIPGNQPQHF,TGTGCCAGCAGTGAAATACCAGGGAATCAGCCCCAGCATTTT
.,TRBJ1-2,.,TRBV5-1,CASSLDSVVYTF,TGCGCCAGCAGCTTGGATTCGGTAGTCTACACCTTC
.,TRBJ1-1,once,TRBV19,CASSIGRNTEAFF,TGTGCCAGTAGTATCGGGAGGAACACTGAAGCTTTCTTT
TRBD1,TRBJ1-2,.,TRBV12-5,CASGLEQGITDGYTF,TGTGCTAGTGGTTTGGAACAGGGGATTACGGATGGCTACACCTTC
.,TRBJ1-5,.,TRBV7-2,CASSLQGLGNQPQHF,TGTGCCAGCAGCTTACAGGGGTTGGGGAATCAGCCCCAGCATTTT
.,TRBJ1-3,.,TRBV18,CASSLPPLSSGNTIYF,TGTGCCAGCTCACTACCTCCCCTTTCCTCTGGAAACACCATATATTTT
.,TRBJ2-1,.,TRBV5-1,CASSLAPGSYNEQFF,TGCGCCAGCAGCTTGGCCCCGGGGTCCTACAATGAGCAGTTCTTC
.,TRBJ1-2,few,TRBV5-6,CASSRYGGLYGYTF,TGTGCCAGCAGCAGGTATGGGGGACTCTATGGCTACACCTTC
.,TRBJ1-5,.,TRBV19,CASTGHYSNQPQHF,TGTGCCAGTACCGGACACTATAGCAATCAGCCCCAGCATTTT